This TCR beta chain was sequenced during a study of blood T cells in healthy people across ages (dated by TCRdb to between 2015 and 2017). Looking at the study overall: In model experiments, template switching captured about one uniquely barcoded TCR beta cDNA molecule for every two T cells. Using the same blood draw, the study looked at two additional independent replicas of 1 million unique cDNA reads for two donors, one aged 18 to 29 and the other aged 80 or older. Donors were grouped into four age groups: young (average 16 years), middle-aged (less than 40), aged (about 60) and long-lived (about 89). Donors of different ages were randomly distributed across sequencing lanes to avoid experimental bias. To track age-related changes in TCR beta repertoire diversity, the study relied on deep sequencing normalized with unique cDNA molecular identifiers. Paper-wide results and their limitations: Estimates of total diversity based on one million sequenced T cells were considered lower bounds and underestimates. As age increased, observed TCR beta diversity per million T cells dropped in a roughly linear way, and a significant reduction was already evident by age 40. The CMV infection status of donors was not known, potentially confounding age-related changes in expanded clonotypes. Observed TCR beta diversity correlated strongly with the percentage of naive T cells measured by flow cytometry. Because profiling used bulk unsorted PBMCs, naive and antigen-experienced compartments could not be compared conclusively. Compared with the aged group, more naive CD4+ T cells, fewer expanded clones and increased TCR diversity were shown by the long-lived group, suggesting age selection.

Donors were a few dozen systemically healthy Caucasian individuals from Russia aged 6 to 90 years. Approximately 9.7 milliliters of peripheral blood were drawn from each donor into EDTA-treated Vacutainer tubes. Ficoll-Paque density-gradient centrifugation was used to isolate PBMCs, with at least 7 million per sample. Total RNA, at least 5 micrograms per sample, was extracted from PBMCs with Trizol reagent. For every donor, an aliquot of PBMCs went through flow cytometry to measure the percentages of naive CD45RAhigh/CD27high T cells. Libraries were prepared through 5' RACE. Sequenced on an Illumina HiSeq 2500. A second PCR of roughly 7 to 11 cycles was performed with a sample-barcoded 5' primer and a J-beta primer mix. Each TCR beta cDNA molecule received a unique molecular identifier from a template-switch 5' adaptor carrying 12 random nucleotides. Each sample yielded at least 3 million CDR3-containing paired-end reads. First-strand cDNA was synthesized from all RNA with the Mint cDNA synthesis kit, primed by a TRBC-specific oligonucleotide. All cDNA was treated with uracil-DNA glycosylase and then went through a first 18-cycle PCR with the universal primers M1SS and BC2_uni_R. Under the source paper's analysis protocol: Each sample was normalized by randomly selecting 1 million high-quality reads, each carrying a distinct molecular identifier. Instead of being binned into consensus sequences, reads that shared molecular identifiers were thrown out. CDR3 identification, clonotype clustering and error correction used MiTCR with a Q25 quality threshold and the strictest error-elimination algorithm. A nonparametric unseen species model with Euler transformation was used to estimate lower-bound total TCR beta diversity. Through fastp at Q25 and MiXCR, TCRdb rebuilt clones from the public reads, retaining in-frame beta chains. Rows are unified per CDR3 protein, each entry keeping the most common DNA and genes. TCRdb's processing, not the study's, gives the V and J calls here. A total of 600,000 to 800,000 distinct CDR3 sequences appear in this sample, 40% to 65% of them only once. Together, the top ten hold approximately 13% of the sample.

V is shortened by 10 bases, J by 4 bases, and the region joining them spans 19 bases. For CDR1 and CDR2, the germline V gene lists SNHLY and FYNNEI. Spanning cysteine to phenylalanine, the CDR3 consists of 15 amino acids. Only CDR3 DNA is held: 45 bases, read in frame from base 1. This clonotype came up a few times. The target of this receptor is not known. It has no much larger one-base neighbor in the sample; base qualities were not kept. Material: blood. The V gene is TRBV2 and the J gene is TRBJ1-4; a weak D assignment points to TRBD1 (5 bases agree). The sequence was obtained from a woman aged 80 or over in good health. The nucleotide sequence reads as follows: TGTGCCACCGTCCTCCCAGGGCCCTATAATGAAAAACTGTTTTTT. Its amino acids are CATVLPGPYNEKLFF.